The entry that follows covers one T cell receptor beta chain sequence. Its target is not known. This table comes from immunoSEQ multiplex PCR, and its TCRdb copy is limited to in-frame clones, with some not included. This table has 22,000 or so clones, around 85% appearing once. These data are taken from a study of T cells in tuberculosis. Time point specified: new active TB diagnosis, blood taken before or within 7 days of starting treatment. V lost 2 bases and J 3 bases, leaving 17 bases between the germline ends. Germline CDR1 GTSNPN, CDR2 SVGIG (reference sequence). The CDR3 is 16 amino acids. Study-wide results and caveats: GEM motif frequencies gave less than 75% accuracy; the GMM repertoire gave roughly 85%. Active tuberculosis alpha repertoires lay closer to GMM-specific TCRs than controls'.

The sequence was obtained from an adult with tuberculosis. The rearrangement uses TRBV30 and TRBJ1-5; tentatively, D is TRBD1 (6 bases). The source material was PBMCs, sampled at tuberculosis diagnosis. CDR3 DNA sequence: TGTGCCTGGAGTCACTCCCAGGGGCTGGTCAATCAGCCCCAGCATTTT. Amino acids: CAWSHSQGLVNQPQHF.